The entry below describes one T cell receptor (beta chain). The sample is drawn from a study of blood T cell repertoires in COVID-19. The recovered donors of Cohort 3 showed two negative PCRs, clearance, or symptom resolution. CDR1 is SGHRS and CDR2 is YFSETQ in the germline V gene. The V end lost 3 bases, the J end lost 4 bases, and 22 bases lay between the germline ends. This CDR3 is 17 amino acids long. Methods used by the authors: Reference gene primer amplification yielded estimated nucleated cell counts. Sequenced by immunoSEQ multiplex PCR; TCRdb stores in-frame clones only, minus some. D and trimming come from the DNA, and the V and J calls and clone size come from that table. The sample comprises about 320,000 clones, roughly nine tenths of which are singletons, and 5.5% to 6% rests with the top ten.

The chain is built from TRBV5-1 and TRBJ1-1; TRBD1 is a possible D gene (6 bases). This TCR was recovered from a woman aged 30 to 39 who had recovered from COVID-19. Sequences were obtained from PBMCs or T cells enriched from blood (not recorded which). The DNA of the CDR3 is TGCGCCAGCAGCTACGGGGGGCAGGGACGAAGGAGCACTGAAGCTTTCTTT. Translating it yields CASSYGGQGRRSTEAFF. The entire variable domain, with the rest obtained from reference TRBV5-1 and TRBJ1-1, is as follows: KAGVTQTPRYLIKTRGQQVTLSCSPISGHRSVSWYQQTPGQGLQFLFEYFSETQRNKGNFPGRFSGRQFSNSRSEMNVSTLELGDSALYLCASSYGGQGRRSTEAFFGQGTRLTVV.